This T cell receptor beta chain was captured by sequencing in a study of blood T cell repertoires in COVID-19. About the study: Samples representing acute and convalescent COVID-19 were sourced from the United States, Italy and Spain. PBMCs, B-cell-depleted T cells, or T cells were the source of the cDNA or gDNA that made up the material.

A single count supports this clone. This same CDR3 is encoded by further DNA sequences in the sample. Clones were read by immunoSEQ multiplex PCR, and TCRdb kept only the in-frame ones, dropping some. The table has a few hundred thousand clones, around 85% seen once; the top ten hold 0.85% to 0.9%. V was clipped by 2 bases and J by 4 bases, with 8 bases between them. The germline CDR1 and CDR2 sequences are SGHTA and FQGNSA. The CDR3 has 13 amino acids. This chain joins TRBV7-2 and TRBJ1-1; D gene ambiguous. The source material was peripheral blood. The receptor's source is a human donor with COVID-19, enrolled during active disease. The donor label of this sample is uncertain. Written as DNA, the CDR3 is TGTGCCAGCAGCTTAAGCGAGGGCACTGAAGCTTTCTTT. Amino acid sequence: CASSLSEGTEAFF.